This entry lists 11 T cell receptor beta chains sequenced from one sample in a study of control samples from healthy donors and cancer patients. Using immunoSEQ multiplex PCR, the repertoire was profiled, and TCRdb retains in-frame clones only, with some absent. Altogether 150,000 to 200,000 clones are present, 90% to 95% being singletons, with the ten largest covering 1.2% to 1.5%. Input material: blood. All receptors come from a woman under 30 in good health.

On this clone: Distinct nucleotide sequences in the sample also encode this CDR3. The chain has TRBV24-1 and TRBJ1-1; possibly TRBD1 for D (6 bases). This CDR3 is 13 amino acids long. Trimming cost V 1 base and J 5 bases, with 7 bases left between them. Germline CDR1 reads KGHDR; CDR2 reads SFDVKD. The CDR3 spells CATSDLGGTEAFF. The CDR3 DNA follows: TGTGCCACCAGTGATTTAGGGGGAACTGAAGCTTTCTTT.

The gene calls are TRBV7-2 and TRBJ1-5, with D unresolved. Germline-derived CDR1 and CDR2 are SGHTA and FQGNSA. The CDR3 is made up of 13 amino acids. V was shortened by 1 base and J by 2 bases, with 3 bases between the two germline ends. CDR3 nucleotides: TGTGCCAGCAGCTTAGGACGCAATCAGCCCCAGCATTTT. It yields the protein CASSLGRNQPQHF.

The CDR3 sequence is CASSDGPRETQYF. As DNA, the CDR3 is TGCGCCAGCAGTGATGGGCCGCGAGAGACCCAGTACTTC. The chain employs TRBV10-1 and TRBJ2-5; D is unresolved. The CDR3 has 13 amino acids. CDR1 is WNHNN, CDR2 SYGVQD, per germline (reference sequence). Trimming removed 3 bases at V and 4 bases at J, with 9 bases between.

This rearrangement joins TRBV3-1 (or the pseudogene TRBV3-2) to TRBJ2-4, with TRBD2 identical over 8 bases. The CDR3 sequence is 17 residues long. Germline V gene data show CDR1 as LGHDT and CDR2 as YNNKEL (reference sequence). V was clipped by 1 base and J by 0 bases; unmatched bases: 5. The CDR3: CASSQVSGGPAKNIQYF. The CDR3 DNA is TGTGCCAGCAGCCAAGTAAGCGGGGGTCCAGCCAAAAACATTCAGTACTTC.

The V gene is TRBV27, the J gene TRBJ1-6, with D perhaps TRBD1 (5 bases). The germline CDR1 and CDR2 sequences are MNHEY and SMNVEV (reference sequence). The CDR3 contains 16 residues. V was cut by 1 base and J by 6 bases, with 13 bases left in between. Here the CDR3 DNA reads TGTGCCAGCAGTTTATACCCAGGGAAGTCTAATTCACCCCTCCACTTT. It codes for CASSLYPGKSNSPLHF.

The DNA for the CDR3 is TGTGCCAGCAGCTTGGCCGGGGAGGTGGGGAAAAAACTGTTTTTT. Protein sequence: CASSLAGEVGKKLFF. This chain joins TRBV5-4 and TRBJ1-4; D not certain. V was clipped by 0 bases and J by 9 bases, with 15 bases between them. This CDR3 has 15 amino acids. Germline CDR1 is SGHNT and CDR2 is YYREEE (reference sequence).

The chain is built from TRBV4-3 and TRBJ2-7, with D unclear. Trimming took 0 bases from V and 0 from J, leaving 9 bases between them. Germline-derived CDR1 and CDR2 are LGHNA and YSLEER. This CDR3 has 15 amino acids. CDR3 nucleotide sequence: TGCGCCAGCAGCCAAGATCAGGCCCCCTCCTACGAGCAGTACTTC. This codes for CASSQDQAPSYEQYF.

This chain connects TRBV6-1 to TRBJ1-5; the D is unclear. CDR1 is MNHNS, CDR2 SASEGT, per germline. V lost 3 bases to trimming and J lost 3 bases, with 6 bases between them. This CDR3 has 13 amino acids. CDR3 DNA: TGTGCCAGCAGTGACGGATACAATCAGCCCCAGCATTTT. Translating it yields CASSDGYNQPQHF.

This clone was counted once. The chain has TRBV7-2 and TRBJ1-4; no reliable D call. V lost 2 bases and J 8 bases, leaving 6 bases between the germline ends. This CDR3 is built from 12 residues. The germline V gene encodes CDR1 SGHTA and CDR2 FQGNSA. The chain's CDR3 is CASSLQSEKLFF. The DNA of the CDR3 is TGTGCCAGCAGCTTACAGTCAGAAAAACTGTTTTTT.

The chain recombines TRBV7-2 with TRBJ1-1; 8 positions match TRBD1. Germline V gene sequence: CDR1 SGHTA, CDR2 FQGNSA. The CDR3 sequence is 16 residues long. Germline trimming cut 1 base from V and 3 bases from J; bases unmatched to any gene: 7. CDR3 in amino acids: CASSLVLGQGYTEAFF. DNA of the CDR3: TGTGCCAGCAGCTTAGTCCTAGGACAGGGTTACACTGAAGCTTTCTTT.

The chain employs TRBV24-1 and TRBJ2-6; D unclear. The CDR3 spans 14 residues. The V gene's germline CDR1 is KGHDR and CDR2 SFDVKD. V lost 4 bases and J lost 0, with 3 bases in between. The CDR3 region is CATSDPSGANVLTF. The CDR3 coding sequence is TGTGCCACCAGTGACCCCTCTGGGGCCAACGTCCTGACTTTC.